The 26 T cell receptor beta chains below all came from one sample that was sequenced in a study of blood T cell repertoires in COVID-19. Sequencing was performed with immunoSEQ multiplex PCR; in TCRdb, only in-frame clones are kept and a portion is missing. This table has fewer than 250,000 clones, around 82% appearing once. The sample taken for sequencing was PBMCs or T cells enriched from blood (not recorded which). The receptors come from a woman in her 40s who had been exposed to COVID-19.

The gene calls are TRBV30 and TRBJ2-1; D might be TRBD1 (5 bases). V shed 8 bases and J shed 0 bases, with 20 bases lying between them. The CDR3 is 16 residues long. Germline values: CDR1 GTSNPN, CDR2 SVGIG (reference sequence). CDR3 amino acids: CARAGLGPSSYNEQFF. Written as DNA, the CDR3 is TGTGCCCGGGCTGGTTTGGGGCCGAGCTCCTACAATGAGCAGTTCTTC.

The V and J genes are TRBV7-9 and TRBJ2-3; the D gene is possibly TRBD1 (6 bases). V lost 4 bases and J 2 bases, leaving 13 bases between the germline ends. CDR1 and CDR2 (germline): SEHNR, FQNEAQ (reference sequence). The CDR3 runs to 15 residues. DNA for the CDR3: TGTGCCAGCAGCTCGGGGACATACTACACAGATACGCAGTATTTT. Encoded protein: CASSSGTYYTDTQYF.

This clone was counted between two and nine times. The CDR3 here is CASSRLAEDEQFF. Here the CDR3 DNA reads TGTGCCAGCAGTAGGCTAGCGGAGGATGAGCAGTTCTTC. The V and J genes are TRBV27 and TRBJ2-1, with 7 bases matching TRBD2. The CDR3 sequence is 13 residues long. Germline-derived CDR1 and CDR2 are MNHEY and SMNVEV (reference sequence). V was clipped by 5 bases and J by 8 bases; unmatched bases: 6.

The chain uses TRBV2 and TRBJ1-4; D ambiguous. The V and J ends lost 8 bases and 8 bases respectively, with 15 bases between them. Germline V CDR1 and CDR2: SNHLY, FYNNEI. The CDR3 spans 13 residues. CDR3 nucleotide sequence: TGTGCCAGCTCAAACGGCGGCGGCGAAAAACTGTTTTTT. This translates into CASSNGGGEKLFF.

Here the CDR3 reads CASNTEQGVNQPQHF. Here the CDR3 DNA reads TGTGCCAGCAACACAGAACAGGGGGTTAATCAGCCCCAGCATTTT. The chain employs TRBV28 and TRBJ1-5; TRBD1 matches at 8 bases. This CDR3 region has 15 residues. The V gene end was trimmed by 7 bases and the J gene end by 4 bases; junction bases not matched to a gene: 9. The V gene's germline CDR1 is MDHEN and CDR2 SYDVKM.

V is TRBV19 and J is TRBJ2-6; no clear D. This CDR3 has 14 amino acids. Germline V gives CDR1 LNHDA, CDR2 SQIVND (reference sequence). The V end was cut by 5 bases, the J end by 0 bases, with 5 bases between. The CDR3 DNA sequence: TGTGCCAGTAGTGAGAACTCTGGGGCCAACGTCCTGACTTTC. It yields the protein CASSENSGANVLTF.

V gene TRBV3-1 (or the pseudogene TRBV3-2) combines with J gene TRBJ1-1, with TRBD1 matching 10 bases. The CDR3 consists of 18 residues. V shed 4 bases and J 1 base; nucleotides not matched to a gene: 12. Germline loops: CDR1 LGHDT, CDR2 YNNKEL (reference sequence). CDR3 region: CASSPRVTGGSTNTEAFF. The CDR3 DNA is TGTGCCAGCAGCCCCAGGGTGACAGGGGGCTCTACGAACACTGAAGCTTTCTTT.

The chain recombines TRBV19 with TRBJ2-6; maybe TRBD2 (6 bases). Germline CDR1 is LNHDA and CDR2 is SQIVND (reference sequence). CDR3 length: 16 amino acids. Trimming shortened V by 4 bases and J by 1 base, and 11 bases separated the two germline ends. For the CDR3, the DNA is TGTGCCAGTAGTACACCGGGGGTTTCTGGGGCCAACGTCCTGACTTTC. This gives the protein CASSTPGVSGANVLTF.

The chain employs TRBV5-1 and TRBJ2-1; the D gene is possibly TRBD1 (5 bases). Trimming stripped 3 bases from V and 15 bases from J, with 16 bases between. CDR3 length: 12 residues. Germline lookup yields CDR1 SGHRS and CDR2 YFSETQ. The CDR3, as DNA: TGCGCCAGCAGCTCGCAAGTGGGGCCACGGTTCTTC. Its translation: CASSSQVGPRFF.

This clone occurred once. The rearrangement joins TRBV3-1 (or the pseudogene TRBV3-2) to TRBJ1-6, with TRBD1 identical over 9 bases. V was clipped by 3 bases and J by 5 bases; unmatched bases: 2. Germline CDR1 reads LGHDT; CDR2 reads YNNKEL (reference sequence). The CDR3 covers 15 residues. The CDR3: CASSQGTGNNSPLHF. The CDR3 coding sequence is TGTGCCAGCAGCCAGGGGACAGGGAATAATTCACCCCTCCACTTT.

This chain links TRBV6-5 with TRBJ2-7; 8 bases are a match to TRBD1. CDR1 is MNHEY, CDR2 SVGAGI, per germline. Losses at the gene ends were 7 bases for V and 4 bases for J; bases not matched to a gene: 6. The CDR3 has 13 amino acids. CDR3 DNA sequence: TGTGCCAGCACCTACGGACAGGGTTACGAGCAGTACTTC. Amino acids: CASTYGQGYEQYF.

The chain carries TRBV5-8 and TRBJ1-5; D remains ambiguous. The CDR3 is 14 amino acids. CDR1 and CDR2 (germline): SGHTS, YDEGEE. V was clipped by 4 bases and J by 4 bases, with 12 bases between them. The CDR3 protein is CASSVRHLNQPQHF. The CDR3 nucleotides read TGTGCCAGCAGCGTGAGACATTTAAATCAGCCCCAGCATTTT.

CDR3 coding DNA: TGTGCCAGCAGAGGACAGGGCGTACACTATGGCTACACCTTC. It specifies CASRGQGVHYGYTF. V usage is TRBV6-6 and J usage is TRBJ1-2, with 8 bases lining up with TRBD1. Germline CDR1 reads MNHNY; CDR2 reads SVGAGI (reference sequence). The CDR3 covers 14 residues. V lost 6 bases and J lost 3; bases outside the gene matches: 6.

CDR3 in DNA: TGTGCCAGCAGCTCCGCAAATACAGGGTGGAACGAGCAGTACTTC. Translating gives CASSSANTGWNEQYF. The chain couples TRBV7-3 to TRBJ2-7, with D perhaps TRBD1 (6 bases). Germline V lookup: CDR1 SGHTA, CDR2 FQGTGA. V was cut by 4 bases and J by 5 bases, with 18 bases left in between. The CDR3 consists of 15 residues.

The gene calls are TRBV7-8 and TRBJ1-5, with D perhaps matching TRBD1 (6 bases). V shed 5 bases and J shed 3 bases, with 23 bases lying between them. The CDR3 covers 18 residues. Germline V gene sequence: CDR1 SGHVS, CDR2 FQNEAQ. The CDR3 spells CASSPSGGQVTNNQPQHF. Written as DNA, the CDR3 is TGTGCCAGCAGCCCCTCGGGGGGACAAGTTACCAACAATCAGCCCCAGCATTTT.

This clone was seen a few times. The rearrangement links TRBV5-1 to TRBJ2-7; D perhaps matches TRBD1 (5 bases). The CDR3 has 14 amino acids. V was clipped by 0 bases and J by 0 bases, with 7 bases between them. Germline V gene sequence: CDR1 SGHRS, CDR2 YFSETQ. DNA of the CDR3: TGCGCCAGCAGCTTGGGACAGAGCTCCTACGAGCAGTACTTC. Amino acids: CASSLGQSSYEQYF.

The genes are TRBV7-2 and TRBJ2-1; a possible D gene is TRBD1 (6 bases). Germline V gene sequence: CDR1 SGHTA, CDR2 FQGNSA. There are 14 residues in the CDR3. V lost 2 bases and J lost 4, with 9 bases in between. The CDR3 nucleotides read TGTGCCAGCAGCTTAAACAGGGCTTACAATGAGCAGTTCTTC. Amino acids: CASSLNRAYNEQFF.

This clone has more than one count but fewer than ten. This sequence joins TRBV7-9 and TRBJ1-2, with unresolved D. The CDR3 covers 14 residues. Trimming shortened V by 5 bases and J by 3 bases, and 13 bases separated the two germline ends. CDR1 is SEHNR, CDR2 FQNEAQ, per germline (reference sequence). CDR3 bases: TGTGCCAGCAGCCCGGGAGCGTCTGACTATGGCTACACCTTC. It encodes CASSPGASDYGYTF.

CDR3 sequence (DNA): TGTGCCAGCAGCCAGGGAGAAGGCTGGACTGAAGCTTTCTTT. This encodes CASSQGEGWTEAFF. The gene calls are TRBV4-2 and TRBJ1-1; D remains ambiguous. Trimming removed 3 bases at V and 5 bases at J, with 13 bases between. Germline CDR1 and CDR2: LGHNA and YNFKEQ. This CDR3 has 14 residues.

The V and J genes are TRBV12-3 or TRBV12-4 and TRBJ2-1; 8 positions agree with TRBD2. CDR3 length: 13 amino acids. After removal of 3 bases from V and 6 bases from J, the junction contained 1 base not matched to a gene. The CDR3 nucleotides read TGTGCCAGCAGTTTCGGGGGGGCCAATGAGCAGTTCTTC. This codes for CASSFGGANEQFF.

The chain combines TRBV5-1 with TRBJ2-3; D is perhaps TRBD2 (6 bases). Germline CDR1 SGHRS, CDR2 YFSETQ. V was pared by 2 bases and J by 2 bases, with 21 bases between. This CDR3 comprises 18 residues. The CDR3 loop reads CASSFLRDSYTSTDTQYF. The CDR3 nucleotides are TGCGCCAGCAGCTTTCTCCGGGACTCCTACACCTCCACAGATACGCAGTATTTT.

This clone was seen more than once but under ten times. The chain employs TRBV5-6 and TRBJ1-3; TRBD1 aligns across 9 bases. J was trimmed by 10 bases and V by 4 bases; bases with no gene match: 6. The germline V gene has CDR1 SGHDT and CDR2 YYEEEE. The CDR3 is 13 amino acids. Here the CDR3 reads CASSRDRVNTIYF. CDR3 bases: TGTGCCAGCAGCAGGGACAGGGTTAATACCATATATTTT.

This chain uses TRBV19 with TRBJ1-1; 9 nucleotides match TRBD1. CDR1 is LNHDA, CDR2 SQIVND, per germline (reference sequence). Trimming took 8 bases from V and 4 from J; bases not matched to a gene: 8. The CDR3 spans 14 residues. The CDR3 here is CASVSGDRATEAFF. The CDR3 nucleotides are TGTGCCAGTGTGTCCGGGGACAGGGCCACTGAAGCTTTCTTT.

This chain uses TRBV4-3 with TRBJ1-4; D uncertain. This CDR3 is built from 16 residues. CDR1 and CDR2 from the germline V gene are LGHNA and YSLEER. Between the trimmed V and J ends, which lost 0 bases and 4 bases, there was a span of 12 bases. Written as DNA, the CDR3 is TGCGCCAGCAGCCAAGATTCCCAGGCCCTTAATGAAAAACTGTTTTTT. It is translated as CASSQDSQALNEKLFF.

J is TRBJ1-1 and V is TRBV6-5; D is undetermined. V lost 6 bases, J lost 1 base, and 15 bases lay in between. Germline V lookup: CDR1 MNHEY, CDR2 SVGAGI. This CDR3 has 15 amino acids. CDR3 amino acids: CASRSHSQENTEAFF. DNA for the CDR3: TGTGCCAGCAGGTCCCACAGCCAAGAGAACACTGAAGCTTTCTTT.

The rearrangement joins TRBV5-4 to TRBJ1-2, with D perhaps matching TRBD1 (6 bases). The length of the CDR3 is 15 residues. V lost 0 bases to trimming and J lost 8 bases, with 17 bases between them. Germline V gives CDR1 SGHNT, CDR2 YYREEE (reference sequence). The CDR3 here is CASSLDRGAGKGYTF. The CDR3 nucleotides read TGTGCCAGCAGCTTGGATCGGGGGGCGGGAAAGGGCTACACCTTC.